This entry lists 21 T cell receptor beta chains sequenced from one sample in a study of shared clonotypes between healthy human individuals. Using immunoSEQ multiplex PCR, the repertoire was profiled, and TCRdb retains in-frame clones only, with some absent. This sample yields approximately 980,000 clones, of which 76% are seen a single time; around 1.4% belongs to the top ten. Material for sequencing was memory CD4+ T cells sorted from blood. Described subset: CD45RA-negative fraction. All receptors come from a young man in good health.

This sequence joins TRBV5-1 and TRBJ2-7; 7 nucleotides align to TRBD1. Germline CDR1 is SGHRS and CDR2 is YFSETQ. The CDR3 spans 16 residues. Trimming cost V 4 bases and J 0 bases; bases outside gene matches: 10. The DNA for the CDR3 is TGCGCCAGCAGCCCCCGAGGGGCAGGGGGCTCCTACGAGCAGTACTTC. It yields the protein CASSPRGAGGSYEQYF.

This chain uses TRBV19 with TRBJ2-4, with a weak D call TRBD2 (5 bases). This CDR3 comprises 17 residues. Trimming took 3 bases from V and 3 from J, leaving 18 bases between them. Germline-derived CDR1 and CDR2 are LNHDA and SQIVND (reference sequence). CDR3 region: CASSMKGPWGDKNIQYF. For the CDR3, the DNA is TGTGCCAGTAGTATGAAGGGCCCATGGGGAGACAAAAACATTCAGTACTTC.

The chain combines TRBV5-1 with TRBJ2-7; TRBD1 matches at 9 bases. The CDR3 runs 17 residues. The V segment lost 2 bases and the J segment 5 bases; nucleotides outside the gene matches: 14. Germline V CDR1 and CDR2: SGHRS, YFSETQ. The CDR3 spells CASSFSSTRDRVHEQYF. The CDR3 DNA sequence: TGCGCCAGCAGCTTTTCCTCGACCCGGGACAGGGTCCACGAGCAGTACTTC.

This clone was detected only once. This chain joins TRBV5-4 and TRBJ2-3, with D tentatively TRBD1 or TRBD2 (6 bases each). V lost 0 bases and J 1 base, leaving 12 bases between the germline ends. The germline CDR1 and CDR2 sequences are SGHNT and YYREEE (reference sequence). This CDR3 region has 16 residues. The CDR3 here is CASSLAGASGTDTQYF. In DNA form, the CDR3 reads TGTGCCAGCAGCTTGGCGGGGGCTAGCGGCACAGATACGCAGTATTTT.

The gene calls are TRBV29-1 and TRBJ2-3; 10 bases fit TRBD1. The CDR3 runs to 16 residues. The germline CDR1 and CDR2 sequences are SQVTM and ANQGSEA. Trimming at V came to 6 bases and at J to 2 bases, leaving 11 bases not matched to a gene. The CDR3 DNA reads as TGCAGCGTAGAGGACAGGGGGGGGTTCCTCACAGATACGCAGTATTTT. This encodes CSVEDRGGFLTDTQYF.

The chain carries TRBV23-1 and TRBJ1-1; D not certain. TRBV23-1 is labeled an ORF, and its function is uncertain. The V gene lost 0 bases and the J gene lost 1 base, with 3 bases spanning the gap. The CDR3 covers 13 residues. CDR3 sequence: CASSQSTNTEAFF. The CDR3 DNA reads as TGCGCCAGCAGTCAATCGACGAACACTGAAGCTTTCTTT.

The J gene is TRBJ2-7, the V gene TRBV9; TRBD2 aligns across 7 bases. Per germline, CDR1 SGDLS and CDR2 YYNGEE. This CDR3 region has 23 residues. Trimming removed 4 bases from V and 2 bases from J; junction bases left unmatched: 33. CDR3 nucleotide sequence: TGTGCCAGCAGCCCCCATCGTTCTTGTAGGGAGGAAAGGTCGCGGGAGTGGACCTACGAGCAGTACTTC. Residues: CASSPHRSCREERSREWTYEQYF.

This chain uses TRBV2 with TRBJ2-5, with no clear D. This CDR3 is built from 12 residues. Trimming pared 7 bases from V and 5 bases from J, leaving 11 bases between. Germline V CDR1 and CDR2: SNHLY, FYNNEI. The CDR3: CASNEVMETQYF. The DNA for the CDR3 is TGTGCCAGCAACGAGGTGATGGAGACCCAGTACTTC.

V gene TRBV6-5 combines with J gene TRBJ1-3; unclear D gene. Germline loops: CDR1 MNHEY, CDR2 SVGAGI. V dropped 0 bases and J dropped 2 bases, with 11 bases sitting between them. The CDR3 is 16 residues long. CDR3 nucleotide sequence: TGTGCCAGCAGTTACTCGAGCGGGAATCCTGGAAACACCATATATTTT. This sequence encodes CASSYSSGNPGNTIYF.

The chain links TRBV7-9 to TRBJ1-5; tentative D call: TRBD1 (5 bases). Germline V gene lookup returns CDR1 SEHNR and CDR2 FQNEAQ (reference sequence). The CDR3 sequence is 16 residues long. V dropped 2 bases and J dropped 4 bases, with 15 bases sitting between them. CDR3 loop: CASSLSRTGGNQPQHF. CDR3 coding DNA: TGTGCCAGCAGCTTAAGTCGCACAGGCGGAAATCAGCCCCAGCATTTT.

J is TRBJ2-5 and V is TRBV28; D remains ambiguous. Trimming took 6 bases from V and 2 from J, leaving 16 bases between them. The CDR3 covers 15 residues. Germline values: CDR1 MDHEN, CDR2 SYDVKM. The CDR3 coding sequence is TGTGCCAGCAGCCGCCCGCCAGCCTTGCAAGAGACCCAGTACTTC. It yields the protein CASSRPPALQETQYF.

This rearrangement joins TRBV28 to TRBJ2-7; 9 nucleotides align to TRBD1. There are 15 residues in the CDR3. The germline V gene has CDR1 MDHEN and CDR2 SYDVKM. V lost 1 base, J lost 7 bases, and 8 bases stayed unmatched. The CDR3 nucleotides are TGTGCCAGCAGTTTATCCCTACAGGGGGCTAGGGAGCAGTACTTC. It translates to CASSLSLQGAREQYF.

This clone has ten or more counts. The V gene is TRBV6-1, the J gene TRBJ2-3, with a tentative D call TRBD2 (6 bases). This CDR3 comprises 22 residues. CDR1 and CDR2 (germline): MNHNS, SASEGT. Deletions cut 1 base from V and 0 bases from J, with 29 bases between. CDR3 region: CASSEGPPSLARELSSTDTQYF. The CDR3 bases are TGTGCCAGCAGTGAAGGGCCCCCTTCGCTAGCGCGCGAATTGTCTAGCACAGATACGCAGTATTTT.

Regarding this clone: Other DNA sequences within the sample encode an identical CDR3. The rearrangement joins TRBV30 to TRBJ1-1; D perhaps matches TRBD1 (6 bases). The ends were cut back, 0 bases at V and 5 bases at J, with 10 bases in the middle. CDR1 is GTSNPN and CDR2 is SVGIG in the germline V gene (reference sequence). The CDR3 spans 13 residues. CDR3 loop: CAWSVRRGTEAFF. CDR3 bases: TGTGCCTGGAGTGTACGCAGGGGAACTGAAGCTTTCTTT. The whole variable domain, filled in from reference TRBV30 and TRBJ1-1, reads SQTIHQWPATLVQPVGSPLSLECTVEGTSNPNLYWYRQAAGRGLQLLFYSVGIGQISSEVPQNLSASRPQDRQFILSSKKLLLSDSGFYLCAWSVRRGTEAFFGQGTRLTVV.

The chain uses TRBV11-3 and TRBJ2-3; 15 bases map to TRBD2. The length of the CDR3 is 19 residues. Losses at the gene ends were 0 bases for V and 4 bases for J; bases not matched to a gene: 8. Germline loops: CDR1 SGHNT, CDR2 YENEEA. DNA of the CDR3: TGTGCCAGCAGCTTAGATCTGGGGACTAGCGGGGGGATTCCAGATACGCAGTATTTT. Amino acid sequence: CASSLDLGTSGGIPDTQYF. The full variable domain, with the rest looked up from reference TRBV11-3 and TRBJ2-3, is EAGVVQSPRYKIIEKKQPVAFWCNPISGHNTLYWYLQNLGQGPELLIRYENEEAVDDSQLPKDRFSAERLKGVDSTLKIQPAELGDSAVYLCASSLDLGTSGGIPDTQYFGPGTRLTVL.

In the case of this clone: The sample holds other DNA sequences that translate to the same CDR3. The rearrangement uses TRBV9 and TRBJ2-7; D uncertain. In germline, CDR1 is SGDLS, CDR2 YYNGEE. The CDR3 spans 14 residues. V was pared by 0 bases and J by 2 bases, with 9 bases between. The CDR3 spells CASSVGQGTYEQYF. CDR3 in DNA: TGTGCCAGCAGCGTAGGGCAAGGGACCTACGAGCAGTACTTC.

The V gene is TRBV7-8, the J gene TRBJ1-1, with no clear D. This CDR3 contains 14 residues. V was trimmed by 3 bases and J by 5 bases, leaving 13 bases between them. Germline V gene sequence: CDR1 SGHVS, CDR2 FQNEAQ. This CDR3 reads CASSFGGDRTEAFF. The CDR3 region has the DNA TGTGCCAGCAGCTTCGGTGGAGATCGGACTGAAGCTTTCTTT.

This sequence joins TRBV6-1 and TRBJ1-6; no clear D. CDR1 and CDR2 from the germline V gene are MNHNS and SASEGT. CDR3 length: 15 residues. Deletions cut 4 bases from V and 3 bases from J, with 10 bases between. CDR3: CASSVDGSYNSPLHF. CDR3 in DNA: TGTGCCAGCAGTGTTGACGGCAGCTATAATTCACCCCTCCACTTT.

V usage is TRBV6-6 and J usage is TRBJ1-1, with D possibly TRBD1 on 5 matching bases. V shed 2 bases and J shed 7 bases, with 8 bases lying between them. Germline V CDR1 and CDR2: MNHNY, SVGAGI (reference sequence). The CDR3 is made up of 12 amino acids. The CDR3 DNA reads TGTGCCAGCAGTTACACTGACAGTGAAGCTTTCTTT. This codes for CASSYTDSEAFF.

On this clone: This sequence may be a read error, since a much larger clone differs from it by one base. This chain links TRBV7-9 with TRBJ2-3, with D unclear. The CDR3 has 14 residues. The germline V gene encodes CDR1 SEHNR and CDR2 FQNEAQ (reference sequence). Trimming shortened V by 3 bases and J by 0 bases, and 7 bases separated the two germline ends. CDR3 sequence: CASSFGSSTDTQYF. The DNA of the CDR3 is TGTGCCAGCAGCTTCGGGTCTAGCACAGATACGCAGTATTTT.

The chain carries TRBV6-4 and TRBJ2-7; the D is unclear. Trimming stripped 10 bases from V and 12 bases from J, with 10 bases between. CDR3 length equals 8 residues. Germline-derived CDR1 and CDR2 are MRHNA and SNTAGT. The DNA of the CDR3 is TGTGCCAACCTACATTCGTACTTC. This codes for CANLHSYF.